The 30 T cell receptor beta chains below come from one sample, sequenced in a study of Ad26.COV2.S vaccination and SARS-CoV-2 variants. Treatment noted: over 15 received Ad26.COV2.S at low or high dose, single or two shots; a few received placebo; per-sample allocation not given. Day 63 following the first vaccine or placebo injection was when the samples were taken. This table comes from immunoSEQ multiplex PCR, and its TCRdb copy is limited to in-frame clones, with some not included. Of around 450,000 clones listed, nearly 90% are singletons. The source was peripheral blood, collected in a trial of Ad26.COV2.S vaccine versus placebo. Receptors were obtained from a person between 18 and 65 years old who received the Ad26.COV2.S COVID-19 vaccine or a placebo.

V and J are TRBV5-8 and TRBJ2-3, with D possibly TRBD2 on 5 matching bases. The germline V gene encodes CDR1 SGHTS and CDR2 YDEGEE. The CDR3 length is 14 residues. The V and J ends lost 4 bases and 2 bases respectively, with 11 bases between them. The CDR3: CASSRTSLTDTQYF. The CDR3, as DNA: TGTGCCAGCAGCCGGACTTCTCTCACAGATACGCAGTATTTT.

This CDR3 is CASSQDITTPNEQYV. The CDR3 DNA is TGCGCCAGCAGCCAAGATATTACTACACCCAACGAGCAGTACGTC. The V gene is TRBV4-3, the J gene TRBJ2-7, with D unresolved. CDR1 is LGHNA and CDR2 is YSLEER in the germline V gene. This CDR3 is 15 amino acids long. V lost 0 bases to trimming and J lost 5 bases, with 14 bases between them.

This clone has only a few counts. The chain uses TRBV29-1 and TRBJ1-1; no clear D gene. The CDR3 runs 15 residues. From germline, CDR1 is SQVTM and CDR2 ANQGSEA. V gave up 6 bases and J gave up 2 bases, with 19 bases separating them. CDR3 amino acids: CSVVLTRLGNTEAFF. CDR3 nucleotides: TGCAGCGTGGTACTAACAAGGCTGGGAAACACTGAAGCTTTCTTT.

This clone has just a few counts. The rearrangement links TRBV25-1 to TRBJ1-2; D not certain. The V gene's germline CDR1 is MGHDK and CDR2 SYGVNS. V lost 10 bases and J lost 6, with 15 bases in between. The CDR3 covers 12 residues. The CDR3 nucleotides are TGTGCCATCTACGACCAGGTTAATGGCTACACCTTC. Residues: CAIYDQVNGYTF.

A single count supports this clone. The CDR3 loop is CASRIPGRGEAFF. In DNA, the CDR3 is TGTGCCAGCAGGATCCCGGGACGCGGCGAAGCTTTCTTT. The rearrangement links TRBV12-3 or TRBV12-4 to TRBJ1-1, with D possibly being TRBD1 (5 bases). CDR3 length: 13 amino acids. The V end was cut by 6 bases, the J end by 8 bases, with 16 bases between.

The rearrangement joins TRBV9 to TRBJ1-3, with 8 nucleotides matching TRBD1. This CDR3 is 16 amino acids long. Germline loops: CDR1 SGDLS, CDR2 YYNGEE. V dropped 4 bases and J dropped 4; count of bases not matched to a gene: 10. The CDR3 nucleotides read TGTGCCAGCAGCTTACGCGACAGGGGTGGGGGAAACACCATATATTTT. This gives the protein CASSLRDRGGGNTIYF.

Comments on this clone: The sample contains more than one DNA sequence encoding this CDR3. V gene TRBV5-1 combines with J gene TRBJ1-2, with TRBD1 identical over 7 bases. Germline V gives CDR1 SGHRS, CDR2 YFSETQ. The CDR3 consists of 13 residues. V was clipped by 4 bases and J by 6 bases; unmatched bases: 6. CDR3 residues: CASSLTGADGYTF. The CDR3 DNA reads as TGCGCCAGCAGCCTAACAGGGGCTGATGGCTACACCTTC. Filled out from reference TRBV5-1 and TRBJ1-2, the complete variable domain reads KAGVTQTPRYLIKTRGQQVTLSCSPISGHRSVSWYQQTPGQGLQFLFEYFSETQRNKGNFPGRFSGRQFSNSRSEMNVSTLELGDSALYLCASSLTGADGYTFGSGTRLTVV.

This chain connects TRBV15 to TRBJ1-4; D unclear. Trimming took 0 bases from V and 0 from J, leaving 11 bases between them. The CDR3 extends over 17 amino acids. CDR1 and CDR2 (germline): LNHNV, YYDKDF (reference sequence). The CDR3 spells CATSRDARIATNEKLFF. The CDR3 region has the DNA TGTGCCACCAGCAGAGATGCCCGGATAGCAACTAATGAAAAACTGTTTTTT.

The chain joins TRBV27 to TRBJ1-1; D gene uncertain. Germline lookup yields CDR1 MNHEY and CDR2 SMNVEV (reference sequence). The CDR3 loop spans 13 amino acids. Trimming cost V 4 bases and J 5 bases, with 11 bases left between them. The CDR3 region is CASSSEGGTEAFF. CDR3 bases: TGTGCCAGCAGTTCTGAGGGTGGGACTGAAGCTTTCTTT.

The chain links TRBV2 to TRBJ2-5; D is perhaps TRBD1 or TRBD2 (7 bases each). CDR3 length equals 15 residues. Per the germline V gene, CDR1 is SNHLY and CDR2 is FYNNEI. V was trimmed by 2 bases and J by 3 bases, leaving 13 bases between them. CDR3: CASSEQGGGEETQYF. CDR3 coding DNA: TGTGCCAGCAGTGAACAGGGGGGGGGAGAAGAGACCCAGTACTTC.

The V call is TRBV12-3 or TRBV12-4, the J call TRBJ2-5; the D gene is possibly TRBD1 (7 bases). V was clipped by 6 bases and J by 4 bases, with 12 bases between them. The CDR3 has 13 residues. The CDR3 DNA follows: TGTGCCAGCAGGAGACAGGGAGGAGAGACCCAGTACTTC. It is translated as CASRRQGGETQYF.

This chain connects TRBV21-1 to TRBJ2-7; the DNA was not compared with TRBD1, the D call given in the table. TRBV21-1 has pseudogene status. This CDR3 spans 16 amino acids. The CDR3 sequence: CASSKGGTGVSYEQYV. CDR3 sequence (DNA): TGTGCCAGCAGCAAAGGAGGGACAGGGGTTTCCTACGAGCAGTACGTC.

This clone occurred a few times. This CDR3 reads CASSENSGNQPQHF. The DNA of the CDR3 is TGTGCCAGCAGTGAAAATTCAGGAAATCAGCCCCAGCATTTT. This chain connects TRBV2 to TRBJ1-5; unclear D gene. V was trimmed by 2 bases and J by 4 bases, leaving 9 bases between them. Germline V lookup: CDR1 SNHLY, CDR2 FYNNEI. The CDR3 runs 14 residues.

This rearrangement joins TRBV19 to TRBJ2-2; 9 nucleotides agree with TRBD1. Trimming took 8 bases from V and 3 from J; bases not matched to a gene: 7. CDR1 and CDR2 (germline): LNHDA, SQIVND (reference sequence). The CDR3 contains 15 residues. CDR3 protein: CASGGRQGDTGELFF. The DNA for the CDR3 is TGTGCCAGTGGGGGGCGACAGGGGGACACCGGGGAGCTGTTTTTT.

The CDR3 bases are TGTGCCAGTAGTGCCCCCCCGGGGGTGAGGGACACTGAAGCTTTCTTT. This codes for CASSAPPGVRDTEAFF. The rearrangement joins TRBV19 to TRBJ1-1; tentatively, D is TRBD1 (5 bases). Germline CDR1 is LNHDA and CDR2 is SQIVND (reference sequence). The V and J ends lost 5 bases and 3 bases respectively, with 19 bases between them. This CDR3 has 16 amino acids.

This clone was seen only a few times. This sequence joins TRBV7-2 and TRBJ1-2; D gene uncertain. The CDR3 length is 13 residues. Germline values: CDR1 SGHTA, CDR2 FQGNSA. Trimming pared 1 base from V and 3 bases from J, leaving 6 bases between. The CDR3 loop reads CASSLDKDYGYTF. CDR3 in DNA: TGTGCCAGCAGCTTAGACAAGGACTATGGCTACACCTTC. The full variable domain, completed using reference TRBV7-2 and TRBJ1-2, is GAGVSQSPSNKVTEKGKDVELRCDPISGHTALYWYRQSLGQGLEFLIYFQGNSAPDKSGLPSDRFSAERTGGSVSTLTIQRTQQEDSAVYLCASSLDKDYGYTFGSGTRLTVV.

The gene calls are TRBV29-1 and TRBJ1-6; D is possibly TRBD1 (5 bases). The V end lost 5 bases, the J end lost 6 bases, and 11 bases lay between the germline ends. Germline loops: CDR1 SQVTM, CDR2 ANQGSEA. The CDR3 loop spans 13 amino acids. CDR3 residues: CSVCRDGNSPLHF. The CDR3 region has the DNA TGCAGCGTTTGCCGGGACGGTAATTCACCCCTCCACTTT.

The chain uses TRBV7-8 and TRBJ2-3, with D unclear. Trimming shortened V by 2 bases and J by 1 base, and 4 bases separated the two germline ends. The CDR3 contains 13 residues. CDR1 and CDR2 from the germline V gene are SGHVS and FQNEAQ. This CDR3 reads CASSLQGTDTQYF. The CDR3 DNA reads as TGTGCCAGCAGCTTACAGGGCACAGATACGCAGTATTTT. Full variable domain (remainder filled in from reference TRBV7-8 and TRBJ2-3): GAGVSQSPRYKVAKRGQDVALRCDPISGHVSLFWYQQALGQGPEFLTYFQNEAQLDKSGLPSDRFFAERPEGSVSTLKIQRTQQEDSAVYLCASSLQGTDTQYFGPGTRLTVL.

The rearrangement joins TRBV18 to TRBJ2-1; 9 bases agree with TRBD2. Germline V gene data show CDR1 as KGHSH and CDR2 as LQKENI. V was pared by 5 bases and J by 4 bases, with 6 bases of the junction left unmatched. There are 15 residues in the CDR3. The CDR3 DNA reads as TGTGCCAGCTCAGGACGAGCGGGGGGTTACAATGAGCAGTTCTTC. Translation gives CASSGRAGGYNEQFF.

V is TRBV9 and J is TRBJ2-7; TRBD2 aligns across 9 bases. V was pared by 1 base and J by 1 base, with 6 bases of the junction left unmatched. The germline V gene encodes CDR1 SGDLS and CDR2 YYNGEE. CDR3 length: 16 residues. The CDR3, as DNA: TGTGCCAGCAGCGTACTGGCGGGAGGGCCATCCTACGAGCAGTACGTC. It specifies CASSVLAGGPSYEQYV.

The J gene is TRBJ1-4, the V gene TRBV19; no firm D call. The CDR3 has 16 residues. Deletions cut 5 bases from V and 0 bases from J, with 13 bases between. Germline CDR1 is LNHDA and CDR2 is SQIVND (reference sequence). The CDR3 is CASSGGRFATNEKLFF. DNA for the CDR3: TGTGCCAGTAGTGGAGGTCGATTTGCAACTAATGAAAAACTGTTTTTT.

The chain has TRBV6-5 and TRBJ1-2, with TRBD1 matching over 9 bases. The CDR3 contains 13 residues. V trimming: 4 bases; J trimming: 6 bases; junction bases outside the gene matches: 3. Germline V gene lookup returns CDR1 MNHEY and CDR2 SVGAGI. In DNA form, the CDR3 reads TGTGCCAGCAGTTGGAACAGGGGGCATGGCTACACCTTC. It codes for CASSWNRGHGYTF.

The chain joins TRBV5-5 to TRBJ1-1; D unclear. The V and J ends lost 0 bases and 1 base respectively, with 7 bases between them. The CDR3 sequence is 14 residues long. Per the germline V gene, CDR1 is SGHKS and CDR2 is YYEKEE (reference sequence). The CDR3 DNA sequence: TGTGCCAGCAGCTTGGAGGGATCGAACACTGAAGCTTTCTTT. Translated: CASSLEGSNTEAFF.

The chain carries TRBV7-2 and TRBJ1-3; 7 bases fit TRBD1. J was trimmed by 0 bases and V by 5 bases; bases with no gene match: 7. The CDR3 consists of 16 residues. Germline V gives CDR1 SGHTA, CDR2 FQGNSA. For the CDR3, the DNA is TGTGCCAGCAGCGGAAGACAGGGCCACTCTGGAAACACCATATATTTT. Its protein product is CASSGRQGHSGNTIYF. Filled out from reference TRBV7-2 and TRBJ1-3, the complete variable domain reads GAGVSQSPSNKVTEKGKDVELRCDPISGHTALYWYRQSLGQGLEFLIYFQGNSAPDKSGLPSDRFSAERTGGSVSTLTIQRTQQEDSAVYLCASSGRQGHSGNTIYFGEGSWLTVV.

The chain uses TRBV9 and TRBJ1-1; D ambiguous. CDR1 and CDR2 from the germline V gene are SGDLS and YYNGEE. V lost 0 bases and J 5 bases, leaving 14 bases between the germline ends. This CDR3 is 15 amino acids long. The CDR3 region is CASSVGSSTITEAFF. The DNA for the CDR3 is TGTGCCAGCAGCGTAGGGAGTAGCACAATTACTGAAGCTTTCTTT.

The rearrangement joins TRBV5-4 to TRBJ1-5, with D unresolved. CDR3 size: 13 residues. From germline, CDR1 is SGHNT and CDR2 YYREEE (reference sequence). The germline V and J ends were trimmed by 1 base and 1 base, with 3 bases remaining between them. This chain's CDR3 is CASSLNSNQPQHF. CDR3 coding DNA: TGTGCCAGCAGCTTGAACAGCAATCAGCCCCAGCATTTT.

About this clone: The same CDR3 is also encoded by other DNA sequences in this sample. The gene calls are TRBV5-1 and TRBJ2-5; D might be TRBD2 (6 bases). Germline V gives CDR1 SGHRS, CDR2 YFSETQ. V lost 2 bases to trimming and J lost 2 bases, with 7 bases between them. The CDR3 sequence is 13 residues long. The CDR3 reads CASSFAGQETQYF. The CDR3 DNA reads TGCGCCAGCAGCTTTGCGGGACAAGAGACCCAGTACTTC.

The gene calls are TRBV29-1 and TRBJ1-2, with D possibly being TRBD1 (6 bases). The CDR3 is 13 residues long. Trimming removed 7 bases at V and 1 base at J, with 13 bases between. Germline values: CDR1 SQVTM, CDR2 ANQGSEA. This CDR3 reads CSGAQGDNYGYTF. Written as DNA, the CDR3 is TGCAGCGGGGCACAGGGAGATAACTATGGCTACACCTTC.

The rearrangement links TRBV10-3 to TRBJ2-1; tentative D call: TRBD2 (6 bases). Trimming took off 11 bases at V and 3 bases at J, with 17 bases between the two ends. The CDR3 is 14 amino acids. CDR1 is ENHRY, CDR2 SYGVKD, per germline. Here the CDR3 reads CAVRSSEFYNEQFF. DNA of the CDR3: TGTGCCGTACGGTCTAGCGAATTCTACAATGAGCAGTTCTTC.

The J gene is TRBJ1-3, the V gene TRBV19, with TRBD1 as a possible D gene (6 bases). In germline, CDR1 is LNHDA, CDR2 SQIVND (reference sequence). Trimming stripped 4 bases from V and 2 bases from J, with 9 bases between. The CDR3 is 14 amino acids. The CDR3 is CASSKTGPGNTIYF. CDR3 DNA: TGTGCCAGTAGTAAAACAGGGCCTGGAAACACCATATATTTT.